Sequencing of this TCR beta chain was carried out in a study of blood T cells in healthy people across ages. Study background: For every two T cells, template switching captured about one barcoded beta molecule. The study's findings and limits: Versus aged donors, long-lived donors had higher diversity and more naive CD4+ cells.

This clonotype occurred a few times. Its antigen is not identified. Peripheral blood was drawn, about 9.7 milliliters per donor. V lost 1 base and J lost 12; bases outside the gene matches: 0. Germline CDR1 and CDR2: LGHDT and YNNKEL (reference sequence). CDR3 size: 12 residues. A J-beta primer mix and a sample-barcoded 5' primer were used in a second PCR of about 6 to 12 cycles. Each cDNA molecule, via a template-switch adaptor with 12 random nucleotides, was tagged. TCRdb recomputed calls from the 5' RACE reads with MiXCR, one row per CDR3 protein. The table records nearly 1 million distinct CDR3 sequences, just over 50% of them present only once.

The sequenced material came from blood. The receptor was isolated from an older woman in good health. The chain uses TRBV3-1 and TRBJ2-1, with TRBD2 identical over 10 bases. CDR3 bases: TGTGCCAGCAGCCAAGCTAGCGGGAGGCAGTTCTTC. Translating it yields CASSQASGRQFF.